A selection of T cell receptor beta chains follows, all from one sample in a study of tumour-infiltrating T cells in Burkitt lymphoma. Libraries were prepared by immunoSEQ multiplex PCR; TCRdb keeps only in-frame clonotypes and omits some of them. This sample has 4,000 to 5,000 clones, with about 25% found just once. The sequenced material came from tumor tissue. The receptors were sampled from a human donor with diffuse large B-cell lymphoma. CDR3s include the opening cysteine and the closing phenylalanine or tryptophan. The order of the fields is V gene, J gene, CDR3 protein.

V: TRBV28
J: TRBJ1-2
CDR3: CASSLDRRLHGYTF

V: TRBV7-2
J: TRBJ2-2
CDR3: CASSLTSGVYTGELFF

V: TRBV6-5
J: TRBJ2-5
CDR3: CASSPNRYQETQYF

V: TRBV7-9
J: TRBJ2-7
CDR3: CASSLVAYEQYF

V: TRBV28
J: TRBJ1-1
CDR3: CASSLFAERRTEAFF

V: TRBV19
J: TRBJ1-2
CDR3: CASSSGPGTYTF

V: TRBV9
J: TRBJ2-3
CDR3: CASSKDPGARDTQYF

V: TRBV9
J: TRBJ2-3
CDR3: CASSSTPGGSTDTQYF

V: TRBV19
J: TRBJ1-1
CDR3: CASSNQGSMNTEAFF

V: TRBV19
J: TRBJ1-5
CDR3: CASSGAHYNQPQHF

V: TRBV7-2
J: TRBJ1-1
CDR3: CASSLGRASTEAFF

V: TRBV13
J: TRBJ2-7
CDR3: CASSVSGGSYEQYF

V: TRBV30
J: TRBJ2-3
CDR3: CAWSGTARSTQYF

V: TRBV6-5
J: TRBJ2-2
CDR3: CASNSGSTGELFF

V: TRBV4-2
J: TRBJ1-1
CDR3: CASSPPQGRSAEAFF

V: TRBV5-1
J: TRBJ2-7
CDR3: CASSTASSYEQYF

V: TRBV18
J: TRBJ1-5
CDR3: CASSPSTNQPQHF

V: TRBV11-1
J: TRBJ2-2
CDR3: CASRGGRGTGELFF

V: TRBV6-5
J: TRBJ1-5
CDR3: CASSLQANNQPQHF

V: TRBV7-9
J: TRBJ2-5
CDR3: CASSPSVGLFGETQYF

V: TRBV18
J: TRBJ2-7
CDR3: CASSPTSWGDYEQYF

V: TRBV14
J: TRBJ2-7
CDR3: CASSQDPQERGIYEQYF

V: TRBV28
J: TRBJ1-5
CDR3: CASSFAPGLFLGSNQPQHF

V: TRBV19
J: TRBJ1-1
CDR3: CASSISSEAFF

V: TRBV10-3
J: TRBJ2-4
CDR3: CAISDRKGDKNIQYF

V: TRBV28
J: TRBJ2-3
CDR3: CASVLRDRGLDTQYF

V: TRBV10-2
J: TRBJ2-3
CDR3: CASRLGSFSTDTQYF

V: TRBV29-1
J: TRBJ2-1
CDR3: CSVEDQRLAEQFF